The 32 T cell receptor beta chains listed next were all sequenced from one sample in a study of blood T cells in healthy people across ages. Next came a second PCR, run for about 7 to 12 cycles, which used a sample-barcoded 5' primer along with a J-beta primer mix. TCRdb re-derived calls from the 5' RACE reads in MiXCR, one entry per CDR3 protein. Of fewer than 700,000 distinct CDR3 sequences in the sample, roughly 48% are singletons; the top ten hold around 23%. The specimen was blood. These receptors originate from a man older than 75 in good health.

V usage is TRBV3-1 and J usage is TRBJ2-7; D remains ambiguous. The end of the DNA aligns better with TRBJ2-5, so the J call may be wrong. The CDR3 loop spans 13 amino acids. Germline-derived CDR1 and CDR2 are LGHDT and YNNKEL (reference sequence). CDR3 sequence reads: CASSPENQETQYF. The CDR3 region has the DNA TGTGCCAGCAGCCCGGAGAATCAAGAGACCCAGTACTTC.

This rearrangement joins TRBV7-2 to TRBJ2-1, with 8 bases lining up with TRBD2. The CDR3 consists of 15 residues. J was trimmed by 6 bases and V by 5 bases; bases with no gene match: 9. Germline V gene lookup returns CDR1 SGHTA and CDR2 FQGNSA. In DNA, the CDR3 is TGTGCCAGCAGCAGGAGCGGGAGCTTTCCCAATGAGCAGTTCTTC. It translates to CASSRSGSFPNEQFF.

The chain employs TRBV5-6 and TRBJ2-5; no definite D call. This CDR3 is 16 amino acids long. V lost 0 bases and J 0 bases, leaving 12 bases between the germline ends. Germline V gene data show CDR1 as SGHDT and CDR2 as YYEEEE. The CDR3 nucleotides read TGTGCCAGCAGCTTGGATTGGAATCCGTACCAAGAGACCCAGTACTTC. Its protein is CASSLDWNPYQETQYF. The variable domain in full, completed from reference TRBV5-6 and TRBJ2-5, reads DAGVTQSPTHLIKTRGQQVTLRCSPKSGHDTVSWYQQALGQGPQFIFQYYEEEERQRGNFPDRFSGHQFPNYSSELNVNALLLGDSALYLCASSLDWNPYQETQYFGPGTRLLVL.

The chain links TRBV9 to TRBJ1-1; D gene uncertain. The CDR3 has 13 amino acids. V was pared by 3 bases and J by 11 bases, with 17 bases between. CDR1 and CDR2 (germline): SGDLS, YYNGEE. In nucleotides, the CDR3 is TGTGCCAGCAGCGCCCCGTCGGGAGGAGCTGCTTTCTTT. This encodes CASSAPSGGAAFF.

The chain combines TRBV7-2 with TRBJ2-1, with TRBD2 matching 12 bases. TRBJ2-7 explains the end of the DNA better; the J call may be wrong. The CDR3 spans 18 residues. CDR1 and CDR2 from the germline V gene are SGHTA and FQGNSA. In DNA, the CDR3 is TGTGCCAGCAGCCAACTAGCGGGAGGCCCCAGCTCCTACAATGAGCAGTACTTC. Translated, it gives CASSQLAGGPSSYNEQYF.

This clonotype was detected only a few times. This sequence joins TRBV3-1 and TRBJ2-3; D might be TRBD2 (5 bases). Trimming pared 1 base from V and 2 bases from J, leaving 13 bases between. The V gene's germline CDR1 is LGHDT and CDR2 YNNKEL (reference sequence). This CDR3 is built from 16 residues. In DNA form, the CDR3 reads TGTGCCAGCAGCCAAGTCTCGGGGAAACCCACAGATACGCAGTATTTT. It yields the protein CASSQVSGKPTDTQYF.

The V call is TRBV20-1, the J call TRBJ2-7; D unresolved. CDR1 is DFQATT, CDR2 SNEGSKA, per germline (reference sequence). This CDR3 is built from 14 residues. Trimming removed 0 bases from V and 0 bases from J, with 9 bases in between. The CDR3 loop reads CSARDPLLSYEQYF. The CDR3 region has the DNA TGCAGTGCTAGAGACCCTCTACTCTCCTACGAGCAGTACTTC.

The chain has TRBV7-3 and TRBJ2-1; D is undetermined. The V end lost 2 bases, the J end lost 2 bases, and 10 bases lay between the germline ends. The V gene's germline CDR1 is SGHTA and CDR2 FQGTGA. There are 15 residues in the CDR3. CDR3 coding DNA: TGTGCCAGCAGCTTAGCCGCCGATCCCTACAATGAGCAGTTCTTC. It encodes CASSLAADPYNEQFF. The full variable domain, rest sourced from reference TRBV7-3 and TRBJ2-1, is GAGVSQTPSNKVTEKGKYVELRCDPISGHTALYWYRQSLGQGPEFLIYFQGTGAADDSGLPNDRFFAVRPEGSVSTLKIQRTERGDSAVYLCASSLAADPYNEQFFGPGTRLTVL.

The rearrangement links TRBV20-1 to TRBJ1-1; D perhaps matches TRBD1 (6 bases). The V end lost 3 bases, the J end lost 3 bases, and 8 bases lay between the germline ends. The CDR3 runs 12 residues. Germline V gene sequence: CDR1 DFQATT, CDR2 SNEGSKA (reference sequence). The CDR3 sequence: CSASGGYTEAFF. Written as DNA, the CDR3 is TGCAGTGCTAGCGGGGGCTACACTGAAGCTTTCTTT.

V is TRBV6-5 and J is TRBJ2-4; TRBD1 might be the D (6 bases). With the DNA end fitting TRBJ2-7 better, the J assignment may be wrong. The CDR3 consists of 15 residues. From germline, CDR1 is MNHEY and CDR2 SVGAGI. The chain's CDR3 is CASSILVGQRHEQYF. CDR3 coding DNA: TGTGCCAGCAGTATTCTGGTCGGACAGCGCCACGAGCAGTACTTC.

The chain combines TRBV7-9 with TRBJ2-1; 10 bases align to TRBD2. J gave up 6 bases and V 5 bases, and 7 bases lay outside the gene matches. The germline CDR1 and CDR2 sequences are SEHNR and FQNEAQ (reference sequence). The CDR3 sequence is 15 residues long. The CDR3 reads CASSPLAGVFNEQFF. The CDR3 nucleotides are TGTGCCAGCAGCCCTCTAGCGGGGGTCTTCAATGAGCAGTTCTTC.

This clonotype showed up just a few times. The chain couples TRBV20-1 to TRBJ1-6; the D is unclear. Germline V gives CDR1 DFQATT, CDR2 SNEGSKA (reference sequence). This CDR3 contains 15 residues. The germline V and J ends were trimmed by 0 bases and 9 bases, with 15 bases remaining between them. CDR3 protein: CSARDGVPAASPLHF. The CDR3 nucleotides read TGCAGTGCTAGAGATGGGGTCCCCGCGGCTTCACCCCTCCACTTT.

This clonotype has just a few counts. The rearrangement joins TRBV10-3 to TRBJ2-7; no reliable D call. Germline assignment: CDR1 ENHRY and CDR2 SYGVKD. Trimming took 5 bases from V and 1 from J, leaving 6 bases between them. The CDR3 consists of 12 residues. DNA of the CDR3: TGTGCCATCAGTTGGGATTCCTACGAGCAGTACTTC. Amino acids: CAISWDSYEQYF.

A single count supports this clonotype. CDR3 coding DNA: TGTGCCAGCAGTGTCTCGGCGCAGAGCTCCTACAATGAGCAGTTCTTC. It encodes CASSVSAQSSYNEQFF. The chain joins TRBV2 to TRBJ2-1; D gene unclear. In germline, CDR1 is SNHLY, CDR2 FYNNEI. The CDR3 totals 16 residues. The V end lost 4 bases, the J end lost 0 bases, and 13 bases lay between the germline ends.

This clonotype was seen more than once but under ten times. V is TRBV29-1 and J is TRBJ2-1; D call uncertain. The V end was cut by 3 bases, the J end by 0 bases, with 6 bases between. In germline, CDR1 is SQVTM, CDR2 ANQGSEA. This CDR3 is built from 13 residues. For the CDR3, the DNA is TGCAGCGTTGACCTCTACTCCTACAATGAGCAGTTCTTC. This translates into CSVDLYSYNEQFF.

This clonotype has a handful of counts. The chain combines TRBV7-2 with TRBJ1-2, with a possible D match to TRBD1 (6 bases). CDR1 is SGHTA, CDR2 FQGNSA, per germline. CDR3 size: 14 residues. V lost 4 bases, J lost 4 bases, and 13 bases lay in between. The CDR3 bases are TGTGCCAGCAGCTCACCGGGGGCAAGCTATGGCTACACCTTC. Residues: CASSSPGASYGYTF.

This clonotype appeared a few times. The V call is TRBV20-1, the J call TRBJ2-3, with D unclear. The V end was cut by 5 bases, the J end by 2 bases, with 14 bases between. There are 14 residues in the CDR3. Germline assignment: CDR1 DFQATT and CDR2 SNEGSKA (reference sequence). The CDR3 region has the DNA TGCAGTGCTCTTTCACGATCGAACACAGATACGCAGTATTTT. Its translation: CSALSRSNTDTQYF.

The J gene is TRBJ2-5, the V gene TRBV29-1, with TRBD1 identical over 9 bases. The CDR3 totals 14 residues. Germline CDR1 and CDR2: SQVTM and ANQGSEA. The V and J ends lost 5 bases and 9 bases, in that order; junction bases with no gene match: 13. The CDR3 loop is CSVYQDRGLPAQYF. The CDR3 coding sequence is TGCAGCGTTTACCAGGACAGGGGCCTCCCAGCCCAGTACTTC.

The CDR3 DNA reads TGTGCCATTCGTGGGAGCTCCTACAATGAGCAGTTCTTC. As protein: CAIRGSSYNEQFF. The chain uses TRBV10-3 and TRBJ2-1; a possible D gene is TRBD2 (5 bases). This CDR3 is 13 amino acids long. Germline V gene data show CDR1 as ENHRY and CDR2 as SYGVKD. The V end lost 9 bases, the J end lost 0 bases, and 9 bases lay between the germline ends.

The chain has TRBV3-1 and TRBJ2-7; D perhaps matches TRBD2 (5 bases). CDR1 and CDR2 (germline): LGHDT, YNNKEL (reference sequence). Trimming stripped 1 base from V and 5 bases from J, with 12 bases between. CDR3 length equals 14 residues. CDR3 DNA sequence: TGTGCCAGCAGCCAAGGGAGGTTTGTCAACGAGCAGTACTTC. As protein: CASSQGRFVNEQYF.

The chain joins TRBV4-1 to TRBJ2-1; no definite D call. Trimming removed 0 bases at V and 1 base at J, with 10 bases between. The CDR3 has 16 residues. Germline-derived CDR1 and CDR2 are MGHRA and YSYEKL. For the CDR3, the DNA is TGCGCCAGCAGCCAAGATGGGCGGAATTCCTACAATGAGCAGTTCTTC. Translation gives CASSQDGRNSYNEQFF.

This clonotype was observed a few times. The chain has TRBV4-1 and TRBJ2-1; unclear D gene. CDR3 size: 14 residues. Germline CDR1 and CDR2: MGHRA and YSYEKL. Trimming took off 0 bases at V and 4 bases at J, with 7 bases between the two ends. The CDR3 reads CASSQDFTYNEQFF. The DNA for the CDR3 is TGCGCCAGCAGCCAAGATTTTACATACAATGAGCAGTTCTTC.

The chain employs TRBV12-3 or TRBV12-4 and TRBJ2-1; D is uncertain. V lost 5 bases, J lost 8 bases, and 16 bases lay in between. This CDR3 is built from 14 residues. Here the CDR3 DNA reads TGTGCCAGCAGTGCATGGACCACGTCAGATGAGCAGTTCTTC. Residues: CASSAWTTSDEQFF.

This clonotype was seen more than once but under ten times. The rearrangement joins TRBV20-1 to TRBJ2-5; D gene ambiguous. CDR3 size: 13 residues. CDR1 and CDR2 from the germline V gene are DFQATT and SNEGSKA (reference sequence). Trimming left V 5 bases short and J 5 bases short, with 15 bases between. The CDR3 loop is CSADRRVGETQYF. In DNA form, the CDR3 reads TGCAGTGCTGACCGTAGGGTCGGCGAGACCCAGTACTTC.

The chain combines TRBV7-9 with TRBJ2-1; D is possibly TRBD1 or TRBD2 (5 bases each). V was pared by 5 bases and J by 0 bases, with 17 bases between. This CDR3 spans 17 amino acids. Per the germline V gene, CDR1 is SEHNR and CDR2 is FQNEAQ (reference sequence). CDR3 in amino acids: CASSDSRGAGSYNEQFF. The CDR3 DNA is TGTGCCAGCAGCGACTCGAGGGGCGCTGGCTCCTACAATGAGCAGTTCTTC.

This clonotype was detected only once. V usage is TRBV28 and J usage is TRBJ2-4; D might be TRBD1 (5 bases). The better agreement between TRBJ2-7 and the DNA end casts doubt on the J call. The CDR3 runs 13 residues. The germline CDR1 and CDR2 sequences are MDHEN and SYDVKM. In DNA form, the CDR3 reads TGTGCCAGCAGAGGGCAGGGCGACTACGAGCAGTACTTC. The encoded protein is CASRGQGDYEQYF.

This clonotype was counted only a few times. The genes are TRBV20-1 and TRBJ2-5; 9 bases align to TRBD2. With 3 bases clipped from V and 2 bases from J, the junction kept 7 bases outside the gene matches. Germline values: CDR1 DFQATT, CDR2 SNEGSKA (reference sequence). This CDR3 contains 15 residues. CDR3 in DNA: TGCAGTGCTAGCGGAGCGGGGGGCGGGCAAGAGACCCAGTACTTC. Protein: CSASGAGGGQETQYF.

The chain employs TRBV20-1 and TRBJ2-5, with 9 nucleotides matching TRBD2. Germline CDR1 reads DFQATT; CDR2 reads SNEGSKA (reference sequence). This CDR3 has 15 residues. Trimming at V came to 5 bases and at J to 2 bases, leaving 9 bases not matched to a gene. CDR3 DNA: TGCAGTGCTGCCTCGACTAGCGGCGTACAAGAGACCCAGTACTTC. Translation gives CSAASTSGVQETQYF.

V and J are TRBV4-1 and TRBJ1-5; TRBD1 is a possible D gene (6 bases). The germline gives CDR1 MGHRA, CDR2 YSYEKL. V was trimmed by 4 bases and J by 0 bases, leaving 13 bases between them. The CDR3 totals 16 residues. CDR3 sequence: CASSPGTSYSNQPQHF. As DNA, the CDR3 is TGCGCCAGCAGCCCGGGGACATCTTATAGCAATCAGCCCCAGCATTTT.

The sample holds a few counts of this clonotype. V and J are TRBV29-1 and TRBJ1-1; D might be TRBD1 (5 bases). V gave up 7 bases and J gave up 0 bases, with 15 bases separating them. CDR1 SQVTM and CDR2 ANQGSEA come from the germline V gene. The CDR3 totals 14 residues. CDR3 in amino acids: CSGIQGPVNTEAFF. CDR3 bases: TGCAGCGGCATCCAGGGACCCGTGAACACTGAAGCTTTCTTT. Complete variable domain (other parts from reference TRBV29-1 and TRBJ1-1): SAVISQKPSRDICQRGTSLTIQCQVDSQVTMMFWYRQQPGQSLTLIATANQGSEATYESGFVIDKFPISRPNLTFSTLTVSNMSPEDSSIYLCSGIQGPVNTEAFFGQGTRLTVV.

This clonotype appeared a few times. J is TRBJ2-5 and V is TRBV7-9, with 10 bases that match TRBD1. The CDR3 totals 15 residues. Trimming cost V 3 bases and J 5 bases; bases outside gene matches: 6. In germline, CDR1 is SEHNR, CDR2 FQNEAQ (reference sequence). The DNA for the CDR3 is TGTGCCAGCAGCTTCGACAGGGGGCAATGGGAGACCCAGTACTTC. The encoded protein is CASSFDRGQWETQYF.

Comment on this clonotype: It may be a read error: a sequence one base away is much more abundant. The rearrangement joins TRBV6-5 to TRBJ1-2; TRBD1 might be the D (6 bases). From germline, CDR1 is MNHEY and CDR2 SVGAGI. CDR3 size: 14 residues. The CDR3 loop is CACRKGGTDYGYTF. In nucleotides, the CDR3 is TGTGCCTGCAGGAAGGGGGGTACCGACTATGGCTACACCTTC.